What follows are 32 T cell receptor beta chains derived from one specimen sequenced in a study of OX40 agonist ivuxolimab in advanced cancers. Using immunoSEQ multiplex PCR, the repertoire was profiled, and TCRdb retains in-frame clones only, with some absent. The sample has under 75,000 clones, about nine tenths seen once; the top ten hold about 25%. Here the sequenced sample was CD4+ or CD8+ T cells sorted from blood, taken in a trial of the OX40 agonist ivuxolimab. These receptor sequences come from an adult with an advanced solid tumor such as melanoma, head and neck, liver or kidney cancer.

The V gene is TRBV5-4, the J gene TRBJ1-1; a possible D gene is TRBD1 (5 bases). V dropped 2 bases and J dropped 2 bases, with 7 bases sitting between them. Germline V CDR1 and CDR2: SGHNT, YYREEE (reference sequence). The CDR3 runs to 13 residues. The CDR3 here is CASSFRGNTEAFF. Here the CDR3 DNA reads TGTGCCAGCAGCTTTAGGGGCAACACTGAAGCTTTCTTT.

This clone appeared a single time. This chain joins TRBV21-1 and TRBJ2-7; the tabulated D call, TRBD1, remains unverified against the DNA. TRBV21-1 is listed as a pseudogene. CDR3 size: 18 residues. CDR3 coding DNA: TGTGCCAGCACCCTAGGGACAGGTGGATTCCAAACTTTCTACGAGCAGTACTTC. Protein sequence: CASTLGTGGFQTFYEQYF.

The V gene is TRBV11-3, the J gene TRBJ2-1, with 7 bases matching TRBD2. The CDR3 consists of 13 residues. The V and J ends lost 5 bases and 4 bases, in that order; junction bases with no gene match: 2. From germline, CDR1 is SGHNT and CDR2 YENEEA. This CDR3 is CASSVRGYNEQFF. The CDR3 DNA sequence: TGTGCCAGCAGCGTGCGGGGGTACAATGAGCAGTTCTTC.

This clone was observed once. V usage is TRBV19 and J usage is TRBJ1-5, with D possibly being TRBD1 (6 bases). Trimming stripped 5 bases from V and 5 bases from J, with 13 bases between. The CDR3 runs 14 residues. Germline CDR1 and CDR2: LNHDA and SQIVND (reference sequence). CDR3 region: CASSPNRVDQPQHF. The CDR3 DNA reads as TGTGCCAGTAGTCCTAACAGGGTTGATCAGCCCCAGCATTTT.

In the case of this clone: Other DNA sequences in the sample encode the same CDR3. This CDR3 reads CASSTSGEQYF. The DNA for the CDR3 is TGTGCCAGTAGTACCTCGGGGGAGCAGTACTTC. The rearrangement uses TRBV19 and TRBJ2-7; tentative D call: TRBD2 (5 bases). Germline V lookup: CDR1 LNHDA, CDR2 SQIVND (reference sequence). The CDR3 is made up of 11 amino acids. Trimming took 4 bases from V and 7 from J, leaving 8 bases between them.

The chain employs TRBV27 and TRBJ1-1; D might be TRBD1 (5 bases). The CDR3 runs 15 residues. The germline V gene has CDR1 MNHEY and CDR2 SMNVEV (reference sequence). V lost 4 bases and J 1 base, leaving 13 bases between the germline ends. CDR3 in amino acids: CASSSEGGANTEAFF. For the CDR3, the DNA is TGTGCCAGCAGTTCGGAGGGAGGGGCGAACACTGAAGCTTTCTTT.

The genes are TRBV19 and TRBJ1-5; possibly TRBD1 for D (6 bases). CDR3 length equals 15 residues. From germline, CDR1 is LNHDA and CDR2 SQIVND (reference sequence). V lost 3 bases and J 6 bases, leaving 15 bases between the germline ends. The CDR3 DNA follows: TGTGCCAGTAGTATTCCCGGGGGCGCCTCTCAGCCCCAGCATTTT. Its translation: CASSIPGGASQPQHF.

The chain carries TRBV5-4 and TRBJ2-1; 8 bases align to TRBD1. V lost 5 bases to trimming and J lost 5 bases; unmatched junction nucleotides: 6. The CDR3 loop spans 14 amino acids. In germline, CDR1 is SGHNT, CDR2 YYREEE (reference sequence). CDR3 sequence: CASSPQGANNEQFF. The CDR3 DNA reads TGTGCCAGCAGTCCGCAGGGGGCAAACAATGAGCAGTTCTTC.

V gene TRBV10-3 combines with J gene TRBJ2-7; D is ambiguous. The CDR3 sequence is 14 residues long. V lost 1 base and J lost 1, with 8 bases in between. Germline CDR1 and CDR2: ENHRY and SYGVKD. The CDR3 DNA is TGTGCCATCAGTGAGTTAAAGACTTCCTACGAGCAGTACTTC. Translation: CAISELKTSYEQYF.

The rearrangement uses TRBV28 and TRBJ2-1; either TRBD1 or TRBD2 may fit D (6 bases each). The CDR3 loop spans 19 amino acids. V shed 6 bases and J shed 2 bases, with 26 bases lying between them. From germline, CDR1 is MDHEN and CDR2 SYDVKM. Here the CDR3 reads CASRSLGSRGGLAYNEQFF. The CDR3 coding sequence is TGTGCCAGCAGATCCTTGGGGTCCCGAGGGGGGTTGGCCTACAATGAGCAGTTCTTC. Supplemented by reference TRBV28 and TRBJ2-1, the full variable domain reads DVKVTQSSRYLVKRTGEKVFLECVQDMDHENMFWYRQDPGLGLRLIYFSYDVKMKEKGDIPEGYSVSREKKERFSLILESASTNQTSMYLCASRSLGSRGGLAYNEQFFGPGTRLTVL.

The chain carries TRBV5-8 and TRBJ1-5; D unresolved. The CDR3 has 14 residues. Trimming left V 3 bases short and J 2 bases short, with 9 bases between. Germline loops: CDR1 SGHTS, CDR2 YDEGEE. CDR3: CASSSLVGNQPQHF. The DNA of the CDR3 is TGTGCCAGCAGCTCTTTAGTGGGCAATCAGCCCCAGCATTTT.

CDR3 loop: CASSYPLGSQETQYF. CDR3 DNA sequence: TGTGCCAGCAGCTACCCGCTGGGGAGCCAAGAGACCCAGTACTTC. The chain is built from TRBV25-1 and TRBJ2-5; D is possibly TRBD2 (5 bases). Germline V gene sequence: CDR1 MGHDK, CDR2 SYGVNS. This CDR3 contains 15 residues. Trimming shortened V by 6 bases and J by 1 base, and 15 bases separated the two germline ends.

The J gene is TRBJ2-7, the V gene TRBV27; D call uncertain. From germline, CDR1 is MNHEY and CDR2 SMNVEV (reference sequence). The CDR3 has 15 amino acids. With 3 bases removed from V and 2 bases from J, the gap between germline ends came to 14 bases. As DNA, the CDR3 is TGTGCCAGCAGTTTGAGAGCAAGGGTGGCCTACGAGCAGTACTTC. It specifies CASSLRARVAYEQYF.

The rearrangement uses TRBV30 and TRBJ2-7; TRBD1 matches at 8 bases. This CDR3 comprises 11 residues. Germline CDR1 reads GTSNPN; CDR2 reads SVGIG (reference sequence). The J segment lost 7 bases and the V segment lost 8 bases, leaving 7 bases of the junction unmatched. CDR3 amino acids: CAGQGAGEQYF. The CDR3 DNA reads TGTGCCGGGCAGGGGGCGGGTGAGCAGTACTTC.

The CDR3 DNA reads as TGTGCCAGCAGCGCCCGGACAGGGAGTTACGAGCAGTACTTC. It encodes CASSARTGSYEQYF. The gene calls are TRBV6-5 and TRBJ2-7; 8 bases agree with TRBD1. The CDR3 loop spans 14 amino acids. Germline values: CDR1 MNHEY, CDR2 SVGAGI. With 6 bases clipped from V and 4 bases from J, the junction kept 8 bases outside the gene matches.

As for this clone: Other DNA sequences of this sample code for an identical CDR3. V and J are TRBV28 and TRBJ1-1; D may be TRBD1 (5 bases). In germline, CDR1 is MDHEN, CDR2 SYDVKM. The CDR3 consists of 13 residues. V dropped 3 bases and J dropped 2 bases, with 7 bases sitting between them. The CDR3 DNA reads as TGTGCCAGCAGTTTTAGGGGAAACACTGAAGCTTTCTTT. Translating gives CASSFRGNTEAFF.

The CDR3 DNA follows: TGCGCCAGCAGCCAAGTGGCCGGGGTGGATACGCAGTATTTT. Translating it yields CASSQVAGVDTQYF. This chain uses TRBV4-1 with TRBJ2-3; TRBD2 might be the D (5 bases). The V gene's germline CDR1 is MGHRA and CDR2 YSYEKL. Trimming stripped 1 base from V and 6 bases from J, with 11 bases between. The CDR3 loop spans 14 amino acids.

The V gene is TRBV28, the J gene TRBJ2-7, with a tentative D call TRBD1 (5 bases). V was shortened by 5 bases and J by 0 bases, with 8 bases between the two germline ends. Germline values: CDR1 MDHEN, CDR2 SYDVKM. This CDR3 contains 13 residues. The CDR3 sequence: CASSIQDSYEQYF. The DNA of the CDR3 is TGTGCCAGCAGTATACAGGACTCCTACGAGCAGTACTTC.

This chain uses TRBV27 with TRBJ1-4, with TRBD1 matching 7 bases. The CDR3 covers 14 residues. Germline-derived CDR1 and CDR2 are MNHEY and SMNVEV (reference sequence). The ends lost 5 bases at V and 8 bases at J; junction bases unmatched: 8. CDR3 amino acids: CASSRQGLREKLFF. CDR3 DNA: TGTGCCAGCAGTCGACAGGGCTTAAGGGAAAAACTGTTTTTT.

The chain carries TRBV27 and TRBJ2-7; 8 nucleotides line up with TRBD2. Germline assignment: CDR1 MNHEY and CDR2 SMNVEV (reference sequence). The CDR3 is 14 amino acids. J lost 2 bases, V lost 7 bases, and 7 bases had no gene match. The CDR3 sequence: CASKRLALTYEQYF. CDR3 in DNA: TGTGCCAGCAAAAGACTAGCGCTAACCTACGAGCAGTACTTC.

The rearrangement joins TRBV7-9 to TRBJ2-3; TRBD2 might be the D (6 bases). Germline CDR1 is SEHNR and CDR2 is FQNEAQ (reference sequence). V lost 4 bases, J lost 3 bases, and 17 bases lay in between. This CDR3 region has 16 residues. The CDR3 sequence: CASSSTSGQRTDTQYF. CDR3 DNA sequence: TGTGCCAGCAGCTCGACTAGTGGCCAACGGACAGATACGCAGTATTTT.

The CDR3, as DNA: TGTGCCAGCAGTTACGGGGGACAGGGCTACGAGCAGTACTTC. Its translation: CASSYGGQGYEQYF. The chain employs TRBV6-5 and TRBJ2-5; 9 bases fit TRBD1. The DNA end favors TRBJ2-7, so the J call may be wrong. CDR1 and CDR2 (germline): MNHEY, SVGAGI. The CDR3 contains 14 residues.

V gene TRBV6-5 combines with J gene TRBJ2-3; 8 positions match TRBD2. This CDR3 contains 13 residues. CDR1 and CDR2 from the germline V gene are MNHEY and SVGAGI. V lost 2 bases to trimming and J lost 5 bases; unmatched junction nucleotides: 0. The CDR3 coding sequence is TGTGCCAGCAGTTACCTAGCGGGAGATACGCAGTATTTT. As protein: CASSYLAGDTQYF.

The V and J genes are TRBV2 and TRBJ1-1; a weak D match, TRBD1 (5 bases). The CDR3 length is 10 residues. The germline gives CDR1 SNHLY, CDR2 FYNNEI. V lost 9 bases, J lost 11 bases, and 13 bases lay in between. CDR3 residues: CARGGGPAFF. The CDR3 DNA reads TGTGCCAGGGGGGGTGGTCCCGCTTTCTTT.

This clone was found once. The J gene is TRBJ2-4, the V gene TRBV7-9; 9 bases match TRBD1. Germline CDR1 and CDR2: SEHNR and FQNEAQ (reference sequence). The CDR3 has 16 amino acids. Germline trimming cut 5 bases from V and 8 bases from J; bases unmatched to any gene: 13. This chain's CDR3 is CASSLPPLGQGHIQYF. DNA of the CDR3: TGTGCCAGCAGCCTACCACCGTTAGGACAGGGGCACATTCAGTACTTC. Complete variable domain (other parts from reference TRBV7-9 and TRBJ2-4): DTGVSQNPRHKITKRGQNVTFRCDPISEHNRLYWYRQTLGQGPEFLTYFQNEAQLEKSRLLSDRFSAERPKGSFSTLEIQRTEQGDSAMYLCASSLPPLGQGHIQYFGAGTRLSVL.

The rearrangement links TRBV6-1 to TRBJ2-7, with TRBD1 matching 10 bases. Germline trimming cut 7 bases from V and 0 bases from J; bases unmatched to any gene: 3. Germline assignment: CDR1 MNHNS and CDR2 SASEGT. The CDR3 is made up of 14 amino acids. In DNA form, the CDR3 reads TGTGCCAGCAAGACAGGGGGCGGCTCCTACGAGCAGTACTTC. It translates to CASKTGGGSYEQYF.

The rearrangement uses TRBV18 and TRBJ1-5; the match to TRBD1 covers 9 bases. V lost 5 bases to trimming and J lost 3 bases; unmatched junction nucleotides: 5. From germline, CDR1 is KGHSH and CDR2 LQKENI. The length of the CDR3 is 15 residues. CDR3 amino acids: CASSARDRVNQPQHF. In DNA, the CDR3 is TGTGCCAGCTCAGCCCGGGACAGGGTCAATCAGCCCCAGCATTTT.

The chain links TRBV5-4 to TRBJ2-2; D unclear. This CDR3 contains 15 residues. CDR1 and CDR2 from the germline V gene are SGHNT and YYREEE (reference sequence). Trimming removed 1 base from V and 5 bases from J, with 12 bases in between. The CDR3 loop reads CASSLLGEKTGELFF. CDR3 nucleotide sequence: TGTGCCAGCAGCTTGTTGGGTGAGAAGACCGGGGAGCTGTTTTTT.

This sequence joins TRBV4-1 and TRBJ1-2; 10 nucleotides match TRBD1. The CDR3 length is 16 residues. CDR1 is MGHRA and CDR2 is YSYEKL in the germline V gene. Trimming at V came to 4 bases and at J to 4 bases, leaving 9 bases not matched to a gene. The chain's CDR3 is CASSPGTGEAIYGYTF. CDR3 DNA: TGCGCCAGCAGCCCCGGGACAGGGGAAGCTATCTATGGCTACACCTTC.

The chain is built from TRBV21-1 and TRBJ2-2; the table's D call, TRBD2, was not checked against the DNA. TRBV21-1 is a pseudogene. There are 16 residues in the CDR3. CDR3 loop: CASSKLAGGYTGELFF. The DNA for the CDR3 is TGTGCCAGCAGCAAATTAGCGGGAGGGTACACCGGGGAGCTGTTTTTT.

V and J are TRBV30 and TRBJ2-7, with D perhaps matching TRBD1 or TRBD2 (5 bases each). Per the germline V gene, CDR1 is GTSNPN and CDR2 is SVGIG (reference sequence). This CDR3 has 14 amino acids. Trimming cost V 1 base and J 4 bases, with 14 bases left between them. This chain's CDR3 is CAWSGGYGAYEQYF. The CDR3 region has the DNA TGTGCCTGGAGTGGTGGCTACGGGGCTTACGAGCAGTACTTC.

The chain links TRBV27 to TRBJ2-2, with D maybe TRBD1 (5 bases). V dropped 4 bases and J dropped 5 bases, with 8 bases sitting between them. This CDR3 contains 13 residues. The germline CDR1 and CDR2 sequences are MNHEY and SMNVEV (reference sequence). The CDR3 region is CASSYQGTGELFF. The CDR3 bases are TGTGCCAGCAGTTATCAGGGAACCGGGGAGCTGTTTTTT.